The 22 T cell receptor beta chains below all came from one sample that was sequenced in a study of blood T cells in healthy people across ages. Next came a second PCR, run for about 7 to 12 cycles, which used a sample-barcoded 5' primer along with a J-beta primer mix. TCRdb recomputed calls from the 5' RACE reads with MiXCR, one row per CDR3 protein. The sample carries 1.5 million to 2 million distinct CDR3 sequences, 49% recorded once. The specimen was blood. These receptors were collected from a woman aged 40 to 49 in good health.

The CDR3 DNA reads as TGTGCCAGCACCATGAGGGGGGGTGAGCAGTTCTTC. Translating gives CASTMRGGEQFF. The chain links TRBV11-2 to TRBJ2-1, with D maybe TRBD2 (7 bases). CDR1 is SGHAT, CDR2 FQNNGV, per germline. The CDR3 is 12 residues long. V gave up 7 bases and J gave up 9 bases, with 13 bases separating them.

This clonotype was counted only a few times. V and J are TRBV4-2 and TRBJ2-7, with D maybe TRBD1 (6 bases). This CDR3 spans 12 amino acids. Germline loops: CDR1 LGHNA, CDR2 YNFKEQ. Trimming shortened V by 4 bases and J by 3 bases, and 7 bases separated the two germline ends. The CDR3 DNA reads TGTGCCAGCAGCCCGGGACACTACGAGCAGTACTTC. Amino acids: CASSPGHYEQYF.

The V call is TRBV27, the J call TRBJ1-5; TRBD1 might be the D (6 bases). There are 18 residues in the CDR3. V was clipped by 8 bases and J by 0 bases, with 23 bases between them. Germline lookup yields CDR1 MNHEY and CDR2 SMNVEV (reference sequence). The CDR3 DNA sequence: TGTGCCAGCGCTCCGGGGGCGGGGGTACGGAATAGCAATCAGCCCCAGCATTTT. Protein product: CASAPGAGVRNSNQPQHF.

This clonotype was observed a handful of times. The rearrangement links TRBV12-3 or TRBV12-4 to TRBJ2-1; D possibly matches TRBD1 or TRBD2 (5 bases each). The CDR3 totals 16 residues. Trimming stripped 10 bases from V and 3 bases from J, with 22 bases between. CDR3 bases: TGTGCCACCGGCCGTACCTCGGGACCGAGCTACAATGAGCAGTTCTTC. It translates to CATGRTSGPSYNEQFF.

This clonotype came up a few times. The chain has TRBV12-3 or TRBV12-4 and TRBJ2-1; 12 bases are shared with TRBD2. Trimming at V came to 4 bases and at J to 4 bases, leaving 5 bases not matched to a gene. The CDR3 extends over 16 amino acids. The CDR3 coding sequence is TGTGCCAGCAGTTCCCGGACTAGCGGGGCATACAATGAGCAGTTCTTC. Its translation: CASSSRTSGAYNEQFF.

This chain links TRBV2 with TRBJ2-5; D is unclear. The last part of the DNA fits TRBJ2-7 better; the J call may be wrong. Per the germline V gene, CDR1 is SNHLY and CDR2 is FYNNEI. CDR3 length equals 13 residues. Here the CDR3 DNA reads TGTGCCAGCAGTGAAGAGGGAAAGAGCGAGCAGTACTTC. This sequence encodes CASSEEGKSEQYF.

The chain uses TRBV20-1 and TRBJ2-5, with TRBD2 identical over 10 bases. J lost 11 bases, V lost 2 bases, and 14 bases had no gene match. The CDR3 loop spans 15 amino acids. The germline V gene has CDR1 DFQATT and CDR2 SNEGSKA (reference sequence). The CDR3 DNA follows: TGCAGTGCTAGACCCGGGCTAGCGGGGGCCAATGAGCAGTACTTC. Its translation: CSARPGLAGANEQYF.

V gene TRBV10-3 combines with J gene TRBJ1-1, with D uncertain. Germline-derived CDR1 and CDR2 are ENHRY and SYGVKD. This CDR3 region has 14 residues. V lost 0 bases and J 4 bases, leaving 9 bases between the germline ends. The CDR3 DNA follows: TGTGCCATCAGTGAGTCGGAGGGAGGCACTGAAGCTTTCTTT. Translation gives CAISESEGGTEAFF.

The chain employs TRBV20-1 and TRBJ2-1, with 8 nucleotides matching TRBD2. CDR1 and CDR2 from the germline V gene are DFQATT and SNEGSKA (reference sequence). The junction had 6 bases not matched to a gene; V was cut back by 3 bases and J by 2 bases. The CDR3 loop spans 15 amino acids. The CDR3 DNA follows: TGCAGTGCTAGCGTGGCGGGGGGCCCCTACAATGAGCAGTTCTTC. It yields the protein CSASVAGGPYNEQFF.

CDR3 nucleotide sequence: TGTGCCAGCAGAAGCACCAGGGTCACAAATCAGCCCCAGCATTTT. Protein product: CASRSTRVTNQPQHF. The V call is TRBV27, the J call TRBJ1-5; tentatively, D is TRBD1 (5 bases). The germline V gene encodes CDR1 MNHEY and CDR2 SMNVEV (reference sequence). The CDR3 length is 15 residues. V lost 6 bases to trimming and J lost 4 bases, with 16 bases between them.

The genes are TRBV20-1 and TRBJ2-3, with D perhaps matching TRBD1 (6 bases). Trimming left V 5 bases short and J 13 bases short, with 16 bases between. The CDR3 contains 11 residues. CDR1 and CDR2 from the germline V gene are DFQATT and SNEGSKA (reference sequence). CDR3 in amino acids: CSAPNRVTEYF. The CDR3 DNA reads as TGCAGTGCTCCCAACAGGGTAACGGAGTATTTT.

The chain combines TRBV20-1 with TRBJ2-5; 7 nucleotides line up with TRBD2. This CDR3 comprises 14 residues. Germline V gives CDR1 DFQATT, CDR2 SNEGSKA (reference sequence). Trimming removed 2 bases from V and 3 bases from J; junction bases left unmatched: 6. Here the CDR3 reads CSARSLAAKETQYF. The CDR3 bases are TGCAGTGCTAGAAGCCTAGCGGCGAAAGAGACCCAGTACTTC.

This clonotype appeared a few times. The chain recombines TRBV20-1 with TRBJ2-7; the match to TRBD1 covers 10 bases. The CDR3 is 16 residues long. Looked up from germline, CDR1 is DFQATT and CDR2 is SNEGSKA (reference sequence). J lost 5 bases, V lost 0 bases, and 10 bases had no gene match. DNA of the CDR3: TGCAGTGCTAGAGATCTCTCGGGACAGGGGTTCCACGAGCAGTACTTC. Amino acids: CSARDLSGQGFHEQYF.

This clonotype came up a few times. The chain is built from TRBV12-3 or TRBV12-4 and TRBJ1-2; possible D gene TRBD1, 5 bases. V lost 3 bases to trimming and J lost 1 base, with 12 bases between them. The length of the CDR3 is 15 residues. CDR3 protein: CASSLGQGYNYGYTF. The CDR3 nucleotides are TGTGCCAGCAGTTTGGGGCAGGGTTATAACTATGGCTACACCTTC.

This chain joins TRBV6-5 and TRBJ2-2; D may match TRBD1 or TRBD2 (5 bases each). The V and J ends lost 7 bases and 4 bases respectively, with 13 bases between them. The length of the CDR3 is 14 residues. Germline CDR1 is MNHEY and CDR2 is SVGAGI. CDR3 region: CASNRDVGTGELFF. The CDR3, as DNA: TGTGCCAGCAACCGGGACGTTGGCACCGGGGAGCTGTTTTTT.

This chain uses TRBV7-2 with TRBJ1-5; TRBD1 matches at 10 bases. Per germline, CDR1 SGHTA and CDR2 FQGNSA. V gave up 3 bases and J gave up 0 bases; unmatched junction bases: 2. CDR3 size: 16 residues. CDR3 loop: CASSLRTGGSNQPQHF. CDR3 sequence (DNA): TGTGCCAGCAGCTTGAGGACAGGGGGTAGCAATCAGCCCCAGCATTTT. Drawing the rest from reference TRBV7-2 and TRBJ1-5, the complete variable domain is GAGVSQSPSNKVTEKGKDVELRCDPISGHTALYWYRQSLGQGLEFLIYFQGNSAPDKSGLPSDRFSAERTGGSVSTLTIQRTQQEDSAVYLCASSLRTGGSNQPQHFGDGTRLSIL.

The CDR3 DNA reads TGCAGTGCGGGAAAACAGTTAGACGGTGGCTACACCTTC. This codes for CSAGKQLDGGYTF. The V gene is TRBV20-1, the J gene TRBJ1-2, with D unclear. Germline CDR1 and CDR2: DFQATT and SNEGSKA (reference sequence). The CDR3 is made up of 13 amino acids. The germline V and J ends were trimmed by 6 bases and 7 bases, with 18 bases remaining between them.

This clonotype was observed a handful of times. The genes are TRBV13 and TRBJ1-2; D may be TRBD1 (5 bases). CDR3 length equals 16 residues. CDR1 is PRHDT, CDR2 FYEKMQ, per germline (reference sequence). Trimming cost V 2 bases and J 4 bases, with 17 bases left between them. CDR3: CASSLSQGPPLYGYTF. The CDR3, as DNA: TGTGCCAGCAGCTTAAGTCAGGGCCCGCCCCTCTATGGCTACACCTTC.

Only a few counts were recorded for this clonotype. V and J are TRBV6-5 and TRBJ2-5; D is unclear. Germline V gene lookup returns CDR1 MNHEY and CDR2 SVGAGI. The length of the CDR3 is 14 residues. V lost 6 bases and J 5 bases, leaving 16 bases between the germline ends. The CDR3 sequence: CASSPVRRSETQYF. CDR3 DNA sequence: TGTGCCAGCAGCCCCGTGAGGCGTTCGGAGACCCAGTACTTC.

V usage is TRBV6-2 or TRBV6-3 and J usage is TRBJ1-2, with 10 bases identical to TRBD1. Losses at the gene ends were 6 bases for V and 2 bases for J; bases not matched to a gene: 6. Germline assignment: CDR1 MNHEY and CDR2 SVGEGT. There are 15 residues in the CDR3. Here the CDR3 reads CASSTDRGANYGYTF. CDR3 nucleotide sequence: TGTGCCAGCAGCACGGACAGGGGGGCGAACTATGGCTACACCTTC.

Remarks on this clonotype: One junction end disagrees with the germline gene, perhaps due to a read error. The chain employs TRBV2 and TRBJ2-4, with 10 bases matching TRBD1. The CDR3 extends over 13 amino acids. Looked up from germline, CDR1 is SNHLY and CDR2 is FYNNEI. The CDR3 protein is CVSSRDRGLEQYF. CDR3 nucleotides: TGTGTCAGCAGCCGGGACAGGGGTCTAGAGCAGTACTTC.

The V gene is TRBV20-1, the J gene TRBJ2-3; D is tentatively TRBD1 or TRBD2 (5 bases each). Germline V CDR1 and CDR2: DFQATT, SNEGSKA (reference sequence). V was clipped by 0 bases and J by 9 bases, with 22 bases between them. CDR3 length: 16 amino acids. The CDR3 region has the DNA TGCAGTGCTAGAGATTTAACCCGGGGCCACCCGGGAACGCAGTATTTT. Translation: CSARDLTRGHPGTQYF.